This T cell receptor (beta chain) was identified in a study of blood T cell repertoires in COVID-19. Study-wide background: Italy, Spain and the United States were the sources of the convalescent and acute COVID-19 samples. PBMCs, B-cell-depleted T cells, or T cells were the source of the cDNA or gDNA that made up the material.

The CDR3 totals 16 residues. The germline CDR1 and CDR2 sequences are SNHLY and FYNNEI. V shed 2 bases and J shed 0 bases, with 11 bases lying between them. Under the authors' procedure: Reference gene primer amplification gave estimated nucleated cell counts. Sequencing used immunoSEQ multiplex PCR; TCRdb keeps in-frame clones, though not all of them. For V, J and clone size, that table is used; D and trimming come from the DNA. The sample yields about 120,000 clones, around 77% seen once. Input material: peripheral blood. The sequence derives from a human donor in a cohort sampled during active COVID-19. The chain is built from TRBV2 and TRBJ2-4, with D possibly matching TRBD1 (5 bases). CDR3 residues: CASSERNRGAKNIQYF. In nucleotides, the CDR3 is TGTGCCAGCAGTGAAAGGAATAGGGGAGCCAAAAACATTCAGTACTTC. Drawing the rest from reference TRBV2 and TRBJ2-4, the complete variable domain is EPEVTQTPSHQVTQMGQEVILRCVPISNHLYFYWYRQILGQKVEFLVSFYNNEISEKSEIFDDQFSVERPDGSNFTLKIRSTKLEDSAMYFCASSERNRGAKNIQYFGAGTRLSVL.